The 4 T cell receptor beta chains presented below share a single source sample, sequenced in a study of blood T cell repertoires in COVID-19. The assay was immunoSEQ multiplex PCR, and TCRdb's table has in-frame clones only and misses some. The sample includes approximately 300,000 clones, roughly 85% of them seen just once. Specimen: PBMCs or T cells enriched from blood (not recorded which). These receptors were taken from a woman in her 30s who had been exposed to COVID-19.

Here the CDR3 DNA reads TGTGCCAGCAGTTTAGACAGGGGGATCGATGGCTACACCTTC. Protein sequence: CASSLDRGIDGYTF. J is TRBJ1-2 and V is TRBV27, with 9 nucleotides matching TRBD1. CDR1 MNHEY and CDR2 SMNVEV come from the germline V gene (reference sequence). CDR3 size: 14 residues. V shed 2 bases, J shed 6 bases, and the junction held 4 bases outside the gene matches.

V is TRBV7-3 and J is TRBJ2-3; 9 nucleotides match TRBD1. CDR1 is SGHTA and CDR2 is FQGTGA in the germline V gene. With 4 bases clipped from V and 3 bases from J, the junction kept 8 bases outside the gene matches. The CDR3 is 16 amino acids. The CDR3 DNA is TGTGCCAGCAGCTCCGGTGGGGGACAGGGAACAGATACGCAGTATTTT. Its protein is CASSSGGGQGTDTQYF. The complete variable domain, with remaining parts taken from reference TRBV7-3 and TRBJ2-3, reads GAGVSQTPSNKVTEKGKYVELRCDPISGHTALYWYRQSLGQGPEFLIYFQGTGAADDSGLPNDRFFAVRPEGSVSTLKIQRTERGDSAVYLCASSSGGGQGTDTQYFGPGTRLTVL.

This sequence joins TRBV6-4 and TRBJ2-1; 7 bases agree with TRBD2. CDR3 length: 14 amino acids. Germline values: CDR1 MRHNA, CDR2 SNTAGT. V trimming: 8 bases; J trimming: 6 bases; junction bases outside the gene matches: 10. The CDR3 loop reads CASLESGTINEQFF. In nucleotides, the CDR3 is TGTGCCAGCTTAGAATCCGGGACTATCAATGAGCAGTTCTTC.

The J gene is TRBJ1-2, the V gene TRBV27; 8 nucleotides match TRBD1. The length of the CDR3 is 15 residues. Trimming took 4 bases from V and 11 from J; bases not matched to a gene: 15. Per germline, CDR1 MNHEY and CDR2 SMNVEV (reference sequence). This CDR3 reads CASSSISDRERRYTF. As DNA, the CDR3 is TGTGCCAGCAGTTCCATCTCGGACAGGGAAAGGAGGTACACCTTC.